This entry lists 4 T cell receptor beta chains sequenced from one sample in a study of identical twins. In TCRdb, the 5' RACE reads were re-called with MiXCR into one record per CDR3 protein. The sample lists 1.5 million to 2 million distinct CDR3 sequences, under 35% occurring once. The sequencing input was cord blood. These receptors all stem from a newborn girl in good health.

This chain links TRBV2 with TRBJ2-4; 13 bases are a match to TRBD2. Germline assignment: CDR1 SNHLY and CDR2 FYNNEI. The CDR3 runs to 20 residues. The J segment lost 0 bases and the V segment lost 6 bases, leaving 14 bases of the junction unmatched. The CDR3 DNA is TGTGCCAGCAGGCTTAACCTACTAGCGGGGGGGAACCTAGCCAAAAACATTCAGTACTTC. Its protein product is CASRLNLLAGGNLAKNIQYF.

This chain connects TRBV3-1 to TRBJ1-5, with 7 bases identical to TRBD1. Losses at the gene ends were 4 bases for V and 3 bases for J; bases not matched to a gene: 6. This CDR3 is 15 amino acids long. Germline CDR1 is LGHDT and CDR2 is YNNKEL (reference sequence). The CDR3 nucleotides read TGTGCCAGCAGCCTGGGACAGAGACTCAATCAGCCCCAGCATTTT. This encodes CASSLGQRLNQPQHF.

The J gene is TRBJ2-5, the V gene TRBV20-1; TRBD2 matches at 8 bases. This CDR3 has 16 residues. Germline V gene sequence: CDR1 DFQATT, CDR2 SNEGSKA (reference sequence). V shed 5 bases and J 2 bases; nucleotides not matched to a gene: 13. This CDR3 is CSALGPAGVSQETQYF. DNA for the CDR3: TGCAGTGCTCTGGGACCAGCGGGAGTATCGCAAGAGACCCAGTACTTC.

Turning to this clonotype: An end of the junction differs from the germline gene, which may be a read error. The chain uses TRBV29-1 and TRBJ2-3; 12 bases fit TRBD2. Germline loops: CDR1 SQVTM, CDR2 ANQGSEA. The CDR3 runs 14 residues. The CDR3, as DNA: TGCAGCGCCGCTAGCGGGAGGGCAACAGATGCGCAGTATTTT. This encodes CSAASGRATDAQYF.